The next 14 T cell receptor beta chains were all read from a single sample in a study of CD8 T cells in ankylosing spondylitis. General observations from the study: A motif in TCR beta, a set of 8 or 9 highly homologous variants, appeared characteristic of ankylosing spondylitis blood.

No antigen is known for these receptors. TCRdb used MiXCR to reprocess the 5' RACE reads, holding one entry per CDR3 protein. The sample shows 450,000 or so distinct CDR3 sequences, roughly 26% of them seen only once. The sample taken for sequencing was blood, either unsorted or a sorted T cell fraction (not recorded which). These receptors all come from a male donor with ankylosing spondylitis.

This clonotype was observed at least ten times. DNA for the CDR3: TGTGCCAGCAGCTCGCGACGGGGGCCCACCTACAATGAGCAGTTCTTC. Translating gives CASSSRRGPTYNEQFF. The genes are TRBV7-2 and TRBJ2-1, with D perhaps TRBD1 or TRBD2 (6 bases each). Trimming took 4 bases from V and 2 from J, leaving 15 bases between them. The CDR3 is 16 amino acids. Germline assignment: CDR1 SGHTA and CDR2 FQGNSA. The full variable domain, with the rest looked up from reference TRBV7-2 and TRBJ2-1, is GAGVSQSPSNKVTEKGKDVELRCDPISGHTALYWYRQSLGQGLEFLIYFQGNSAPDKSGLPSDRFSAERTGGSVSTLTIQRTQQEDSAVYLCASSSRRGPTYNEQFFGPGTRLTVL.

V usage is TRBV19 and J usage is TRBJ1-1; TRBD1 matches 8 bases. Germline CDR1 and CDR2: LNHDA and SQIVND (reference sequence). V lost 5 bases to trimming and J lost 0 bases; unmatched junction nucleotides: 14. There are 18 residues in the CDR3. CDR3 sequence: CASSPGTGEIPLNTEAFF. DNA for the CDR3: TGTGCCAGTAGTCCTGGGACAGGCGAAATACCTCTGAACACTGAAGCTTTCTTT.

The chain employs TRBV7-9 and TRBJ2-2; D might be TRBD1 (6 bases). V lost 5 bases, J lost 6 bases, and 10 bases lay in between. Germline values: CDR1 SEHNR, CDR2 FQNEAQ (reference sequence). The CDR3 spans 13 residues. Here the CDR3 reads CASSPGDPGELFF. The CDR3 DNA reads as TGTGCCAGCAGCCCAGGGGACCCCGGGGAGCTGTTTTTT. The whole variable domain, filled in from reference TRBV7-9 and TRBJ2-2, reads DTGVSQNPRHKITKRGQNVTFRCDPISEHNRLYWYRQTLGQGPEFLTYFQNEAQLEKSRLLSDRFSAERPKGSFSTLEIQRTEQGDSAMYLCASSPGDPGELFFGEGSRLTVL.

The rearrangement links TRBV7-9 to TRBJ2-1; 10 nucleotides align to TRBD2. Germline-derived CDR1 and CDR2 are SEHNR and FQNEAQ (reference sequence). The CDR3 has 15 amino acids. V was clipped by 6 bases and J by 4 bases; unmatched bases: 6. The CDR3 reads CASRRLAGEYNEQFF. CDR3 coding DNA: TGTGCCAGCAGGCGTCTAGCGGGAGAGTACAATGAGCAGTTCTTC.

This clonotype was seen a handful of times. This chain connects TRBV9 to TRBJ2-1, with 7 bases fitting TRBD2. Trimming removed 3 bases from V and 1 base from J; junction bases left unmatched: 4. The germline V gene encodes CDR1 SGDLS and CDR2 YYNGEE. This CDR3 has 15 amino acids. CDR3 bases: TGTGCCAGCAGCGGTGGACTAGGGTCCTACAATGAGCAGTTCTTC. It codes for CASSGGLGSYNEQFF.

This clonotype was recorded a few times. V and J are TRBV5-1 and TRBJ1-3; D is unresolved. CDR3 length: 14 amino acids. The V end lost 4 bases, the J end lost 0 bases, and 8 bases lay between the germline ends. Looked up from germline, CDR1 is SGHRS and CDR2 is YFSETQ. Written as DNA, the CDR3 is TGCGCCAGCAGCGCGACCTTCTCTGGAAACACCATATATTTT. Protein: CASSATFSGNTIYF.

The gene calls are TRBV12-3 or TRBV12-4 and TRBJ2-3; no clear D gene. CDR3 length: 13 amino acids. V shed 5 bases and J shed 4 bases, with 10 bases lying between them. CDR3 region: CASSQFRADTQYF. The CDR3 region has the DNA TGTGCCAGCAGTCAGTTTAGGGCAGATACGCAGTATTTT.

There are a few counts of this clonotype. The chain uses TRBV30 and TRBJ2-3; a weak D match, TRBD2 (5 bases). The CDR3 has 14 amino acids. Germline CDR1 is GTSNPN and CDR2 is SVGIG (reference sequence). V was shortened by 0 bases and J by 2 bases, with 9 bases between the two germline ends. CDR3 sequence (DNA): TGTGCCTGGAGTGTGGAGGAATACACAGATACGCAGTATTTT. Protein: CAWSVEEYTDTQYF.

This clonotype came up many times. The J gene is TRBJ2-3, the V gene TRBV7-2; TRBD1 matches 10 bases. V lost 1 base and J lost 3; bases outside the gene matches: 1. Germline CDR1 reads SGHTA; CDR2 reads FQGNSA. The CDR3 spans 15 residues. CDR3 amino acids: CASSLGQGATDTQYF. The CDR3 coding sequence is TGTGCCAGCAGCTTAGGACAGGGGGCGACAGATACGCAGTATTTT.

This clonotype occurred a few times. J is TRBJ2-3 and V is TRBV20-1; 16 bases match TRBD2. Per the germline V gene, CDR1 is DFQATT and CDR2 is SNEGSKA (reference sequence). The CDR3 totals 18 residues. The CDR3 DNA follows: TGCAGAGCCGACAAAGGGACTAGCGGGAGGGGGGGCACAGATACGCAGTATTTT. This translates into CRADKGTSGRGGTDTQYF.

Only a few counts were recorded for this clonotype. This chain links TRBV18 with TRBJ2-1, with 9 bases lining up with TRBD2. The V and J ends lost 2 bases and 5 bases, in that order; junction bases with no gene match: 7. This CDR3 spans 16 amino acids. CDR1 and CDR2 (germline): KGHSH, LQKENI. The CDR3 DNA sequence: TGTGCCAGCTCACCAGCCGGGAGGACTAGCGACAATGAGCAGTTCTTC. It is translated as CASSPAGRTSDNEQFF.

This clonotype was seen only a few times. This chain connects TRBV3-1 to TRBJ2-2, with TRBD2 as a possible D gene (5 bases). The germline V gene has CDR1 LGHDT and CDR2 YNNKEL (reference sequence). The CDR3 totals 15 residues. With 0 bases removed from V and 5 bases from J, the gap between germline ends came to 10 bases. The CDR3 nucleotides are TGTGCCAGCAGCCAAGAGTGGCGGGTAACCGGGGAGCTGTTTTTT. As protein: CASSQEWRVTGELFF. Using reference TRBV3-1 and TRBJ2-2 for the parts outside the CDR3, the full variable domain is DTAVSQTPKYLVTQMGNDKSIKCEQNLGHDTMYWYKQDSKKFLKIMFSYNNKELIINETVPNRFSPKSPDKAHLNLHINSLELGDSAVYFCASSQEWRVTGELFFGEGSRLTVL.

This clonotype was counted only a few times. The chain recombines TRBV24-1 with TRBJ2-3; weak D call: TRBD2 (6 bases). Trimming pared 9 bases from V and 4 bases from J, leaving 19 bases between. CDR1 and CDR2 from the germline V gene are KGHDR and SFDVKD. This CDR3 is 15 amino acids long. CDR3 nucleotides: TGTGCCACCGAGGACGTGGGGGGTGGCCCAGATACGCAGTATTTT. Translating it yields CATEDVGGGPDTQYF.

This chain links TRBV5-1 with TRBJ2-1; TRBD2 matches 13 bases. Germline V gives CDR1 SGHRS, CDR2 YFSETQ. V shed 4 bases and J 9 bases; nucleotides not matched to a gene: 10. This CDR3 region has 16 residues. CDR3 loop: CASSPYTSGGGREQFF. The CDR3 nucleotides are TGCGCCAGCAGCCCATACACTAGCGGGGGGGGCCGTGAGCAGTTCTTC.